What follows describes a single TCR beta chain. Libraries were prepared by immunoSEQ multiplex PCR; TCRdb keeps only in-frame clonotypes and omits some of them. The sample lists about 60,000 clones; 85% were seen once. This entry comes from a study of T cell responses to AZD1222 COVID-19 vaccine. As for the study in general: The study pooled second doses at about 4 or about 12 weeks.

The sample was peripheral blood, taken on day 0 of AZD1222 vaccination. The source is an adult in good health.

As DNA, the CDR3 is TGTGCCAGCAGACCCCCGGGGGTGGGCGGCTACACCTTC. Its translation is CASRPPGVGGYTF. The V gene is TRBV6-5, the J gene TRBJ1-2, with D possibly TRBD1 on 5 matching bases. The CDR3 consists of 13 residues. V dropped 6 bases and J dropped 8 bases, with 16 bases sitting between them. Per the germline V gene, CDR1 is MNHEY and CDR2 is SVGAGI.